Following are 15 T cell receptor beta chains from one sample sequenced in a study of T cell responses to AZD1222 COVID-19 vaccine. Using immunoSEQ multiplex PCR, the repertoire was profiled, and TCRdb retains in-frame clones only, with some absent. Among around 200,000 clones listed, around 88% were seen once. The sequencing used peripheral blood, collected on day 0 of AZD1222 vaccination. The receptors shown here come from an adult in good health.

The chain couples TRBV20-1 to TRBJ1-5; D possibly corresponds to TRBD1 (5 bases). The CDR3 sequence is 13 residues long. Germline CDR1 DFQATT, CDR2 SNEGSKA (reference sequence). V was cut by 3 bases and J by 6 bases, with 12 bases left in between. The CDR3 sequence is CSASPGGGQPQHF. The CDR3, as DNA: TGCAGTGCTAGTCCCGGGGGGGGTCAGCCCCAGCATTTT.

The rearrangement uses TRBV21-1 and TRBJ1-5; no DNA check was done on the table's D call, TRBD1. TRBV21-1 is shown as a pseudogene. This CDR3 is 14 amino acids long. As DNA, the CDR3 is TGTGCCACCGTGAACCGGGACATCGGTCAGCCCCAGCATTTT. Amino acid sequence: CATVNRDIGQPQHF.

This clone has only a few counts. CDR3 bases: TGCGCCAGCAGTCGCGCGGGACTAGCCACCGGGGAGCTGTTTTTT. Residues: CASSRAGLATGELFF. This chain links TRBV23-1 with TRBJ2-2; 9 nucleotides agree with TRBD2. TRBV23-1 qualifies as an ORF whose function is uncertain. Trimming took 4 bases from V and 4 from J; bases not matched to a gene: 4. The CDR3 has 15 residues.

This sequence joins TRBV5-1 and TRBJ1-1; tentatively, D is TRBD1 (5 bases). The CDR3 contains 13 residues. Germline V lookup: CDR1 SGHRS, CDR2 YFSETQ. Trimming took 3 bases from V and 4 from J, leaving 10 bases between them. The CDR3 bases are TGCGCCAGCAGCTCATCGGGGGGCACTGAAGCTTTCTTT. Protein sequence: CASSSSGGTEAFF. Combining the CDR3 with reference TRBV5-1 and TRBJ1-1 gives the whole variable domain KAGVTQTPRYLIKTRGQQVTLSCSPISGHRSVSWYQQTPGQGLQFLFEYFSETQRNKGNFPGRFSGRQFSNSRSEMNVSTLELGDSALYLCASSSSGGTEAFFGQGTRLTVV.

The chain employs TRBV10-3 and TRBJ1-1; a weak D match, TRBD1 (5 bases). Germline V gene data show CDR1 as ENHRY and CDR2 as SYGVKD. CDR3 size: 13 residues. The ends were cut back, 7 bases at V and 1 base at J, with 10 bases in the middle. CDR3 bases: TGTGCCATCACCGGGACCGCGAACACTGAAGCTTTCTTT. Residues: CAITGTANTEAFF.

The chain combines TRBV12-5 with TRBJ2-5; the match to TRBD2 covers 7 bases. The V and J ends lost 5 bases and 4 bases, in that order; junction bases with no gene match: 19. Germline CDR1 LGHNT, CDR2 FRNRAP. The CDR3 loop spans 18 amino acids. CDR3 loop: CASGPGTKSKLGRETQYF. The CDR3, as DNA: TGTGCTAGTGGTCCCGGGACTAAATCGAAGCTTGGAAGAGAGACCCAGTACTTC.

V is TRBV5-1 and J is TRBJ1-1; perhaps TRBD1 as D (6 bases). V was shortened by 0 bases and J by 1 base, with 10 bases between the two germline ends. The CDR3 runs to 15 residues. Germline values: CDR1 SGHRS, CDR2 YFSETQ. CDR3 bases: TGCGCCAGCAGCTTGGCGGGGGGGCGGAACACTGAAGCTTTCTTT. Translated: CASSLAGGRNTEAFF.

The CDR3 coding sequence is TGCGCCAGCAGCGACAGGTACACTGAAGCTTTCTTT. Amino acids: CASSDRYTEAFF. The chain recombines TRBV5-1 with TRBJ1-1; D possibly corresponds to TRBD1 (6 bases). V was shortened by 4 bases and J by 3 bases, with 7 bases between the two germline ends. Germline CDR1 reads SGHRS; CDR2 reads YFSETQ. This CDR3 is 12 amino acids long.

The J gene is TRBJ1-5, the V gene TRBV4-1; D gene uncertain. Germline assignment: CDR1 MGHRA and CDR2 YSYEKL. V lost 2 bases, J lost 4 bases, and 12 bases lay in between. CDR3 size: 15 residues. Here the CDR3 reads CASSQPGGRNQPQHF. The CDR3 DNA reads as TGCGCCAGCAGCCAACCGGGCGGGAGGAATCAGCCCCAGCATTTT.

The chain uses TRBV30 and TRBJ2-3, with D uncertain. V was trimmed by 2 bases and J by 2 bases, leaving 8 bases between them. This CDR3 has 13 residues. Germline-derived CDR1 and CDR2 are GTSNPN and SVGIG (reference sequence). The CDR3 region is CAWSWATTDTQYF. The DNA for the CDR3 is TGTGCCTGGAGTTGGGCAACCACAGATACGCAGTATTTT.

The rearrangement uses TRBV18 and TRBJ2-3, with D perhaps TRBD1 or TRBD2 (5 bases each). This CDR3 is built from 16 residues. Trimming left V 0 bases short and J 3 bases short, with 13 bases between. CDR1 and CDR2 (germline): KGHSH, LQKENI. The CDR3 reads CASSPPRAQGTDTQYF. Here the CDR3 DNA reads TGTGCCAGCTCACCACCGAGGGCCCAGGGAACAGATACGCAGTATTTT.

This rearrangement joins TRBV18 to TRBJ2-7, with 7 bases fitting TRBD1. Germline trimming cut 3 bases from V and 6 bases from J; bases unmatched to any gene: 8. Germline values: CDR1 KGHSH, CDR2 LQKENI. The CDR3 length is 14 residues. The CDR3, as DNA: TGTGCCAGCTCACCGACAGGGTTGGGGCGCGAGCAGTACTTC. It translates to CASSPTGLGREQYF.

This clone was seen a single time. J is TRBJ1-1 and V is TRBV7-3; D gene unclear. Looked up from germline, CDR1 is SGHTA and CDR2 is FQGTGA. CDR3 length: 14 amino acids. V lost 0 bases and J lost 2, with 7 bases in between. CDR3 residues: CASSLTGSNTEAFF. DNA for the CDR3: TGTGCCAGCAGCTTAACGGGTAGCAACACTGAAGCTTTCTTT.

The CDR3 spells CASSWRLAGLTDTQYF. The CDR3 DNA reads TGCGCCAGCAGCTGGCGACTAGCGGGGTTGACAGATACGCAGTATTTT. V usage is TRBV5-1 and J usage is TRBJ2-3, with 11 bases lining up with TRBD2. Germline CDR1 reads SGHRS; CDR2 reads YFSETQ. Unmatched junction bases numbered 6, after V lost 3 bases and J lost 3 bases. This CDR3 region has 16 residues.

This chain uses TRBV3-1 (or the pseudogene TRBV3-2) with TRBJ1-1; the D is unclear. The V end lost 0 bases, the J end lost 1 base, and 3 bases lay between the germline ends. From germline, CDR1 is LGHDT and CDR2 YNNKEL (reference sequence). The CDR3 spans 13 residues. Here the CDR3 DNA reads TGTGCCAGCAGCCAAGAGGGGAACACTGAAGCTTTCTTT. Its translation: CASSQEGNTEAFF.